These 32 T cell receptor beta chains were sequenced from one sample in a study of blood T cell repertoires in COVID-19. The repertoire was sequenced with immunoSEQ multiplex PCR; TCRdb's copy has only in-frame clones and lacks some. The repertoire consists of around 430,000 clones, with approximately 90% occurring once and the leading ten covering 10% to 15%. Sequencing was done on a sample of peripheral blood. The receptors shown here come from a woman aged 45 to 65 with COVID-19, enrolled during active disease.

CDR3 amino acids: CASSLGGDLNTEAFF. DNA of the CDR3: TGCGCCAGCAGCTTGGGCGGGGACTTGAACACTGAAGCTTTCTTT. The chain is built from TRBV5-1 and TRBJ1-1, with D possibly being TRBD1 (5 bases). V lost 0 bases and J 0 bases, leaving 9 bases between the germline ends. Germline V gene data show CDR1 as SGHRS and CDR2 as YFSETQ. The CDR3 is made up of 15 amino acids.

V usage is TRBV4-2 and J usage is TRBJ1-2, with TRBD1 matching 8 bases. The germline V gene has CDR1 LGHNA and CDR2 YNFKEQ. J gave up 4 bases and V 4 bases, and 8 bases lay outside the gene matches. This CDR3 has 15 residues. The CDR3 sequence: CASSLDRGPGYGYTF. In DNA, the CDR3 is TGTGCCAGCAGCCTCGACAGGGGCCCGGGCTATGGCTACACCTTC.

This chain links TRBV9 with TRBJ2-7, with D perhaps matching TRBD1 (5 bases). The CDR3 is made up of 16 amino acids. CDR1 is SGDLS, CDR2 YYNGEE, per germline. Trimming left V 3 bases short and J 0 bases short, with 16 bases between. CDR3 in DNA: TGTGCCAGCAGCGACTCGACAGAAACGAGCTCCTACGAGCAGTACTTC. Translation gives CASSDSTETSSYEQYF.

The CDR3 loop is CASSQDYRTASSYNEQFF. The CDR3 region has the DNA TGCGCCAGCAGCCAAGACTACAGGACCGCCAGCTCCTACAATGAGCAGTTCTTC. The chain joins TRBV4-1 to TRBJ2-1; D possibly corresponds to TRBD1 (5 bases). Trimming removed 0 bases from V and 0 bases from J, with 15 bases in between. The CDR3 has 18 residues. Germline V gene sequence: CDR1 MGHRA, CDR2 YSYEKL.

This clone was detected only a few times. The sample contains more than one DNA sequence encoding this CDR3. The gene calls are TRBV11-2 and TRBJ1-1; TRBD1 aligns across 8 bases. CDR3 length equals 13 residues. The trim removed 3 bases at V and 3 bases at J, leaving 0 bases unmatched. Germline V gives CDR1 SGHAT, CDR2 FQNNGV. The CDR3 here is CASSLDRDTEAFF. CDR3 DNA: TGTGCCAGCAGCTTGGACAGGGACACTGAAGCTTTCTTT.

The V gene is TRBV30, the J gene TRBJ2-5; 9 nucleotides align to TRBD1. From germline, CDR1 is GTSNPN and CDR2 SVGIG (reference sequence). The CDR3 sequence is 16 residues long. The junction had 14 bases not matched to a gene; V was cut back by 2 bases and J by 7 bases. CDR3 residues: CAWSSAGQGFIGTQYF. The DNA for the CDR3 is TGTGCCTGGAGTTCGGCGGGACAGGGTTTTATCGGGACCCAGTACTTC.

The V and J genes are TRBV6-5 and TRBJ1-2; 12 bases are shared with TRBD1. V shed 2 bases, J shed 6 bases, and the junction held 7 bases outside the gene matches. CDR1 is MNHEY, CDR2 SVGAGI, per germline. CDR3 length: 16 residues. This CDR3 reads CASSYSSGTGGNGYTF. CDR3 DNA: TGTGCCAGCAGTTACAGTAGTGGGACAGGGGGCAATGGCTACACCTTC.

This chain connects TRBV28 to TRBJ1-6; D is uncertain. CDR3 length equals 15 residues. Germline V gene lookup returns CDR1 MDHEN and CDR2 SYDVKM. The V end was cut by 3 bases, the J end by 2 bases, with 8 bases between. The CDR3 DNA reads TGTGCCAGCAGTTTCCGGAGTCCCTATAATTCACCCCTCCACTTT. This codes for CASSFRSPYNSPLHF.

This chain links TRBV7-2 with TRBJ2-3, with a weak D call TRBD2 (7 bases). This CDR3 region has 16 residues. Trimming took 6 bases from V and 1 from J, leaving 17 bases between them. Germline V gene data show CDR1 as SGHTA and CDR2 as FQGNSA. The chain's CDR3 is CASRYGGGRGTDTQYF. In DNA, the CDR3 is TGTGCCAGCAGATACGGAGGGGGGAGGGGCACAGATACGCAGTATTTT. Supplemented by reference TRBV7-2 and TRBJ2-3, the full variable domain reads GAGVSQSPSNKVTEKGKDVELRCDPISGHTALYWYRQSLGQGLEFLIYFQGNSAPDKSGLPSDRFSAERTGGSVSTLTIQRTQQEDSAVYLCASRYGGGRGTDTQYFGPGTRLTVL.

This chain links TRBV19 with TRBJ1-1; D perhaps matches TRBD1 (5 bases). The V gene's germline CDR1 is LNHDA and CDR2 SQIVND (reference sequence). The CDR3 has 13 amino acids. Trimming took off 7 bases at V and 6 bases at J, with 15 bases between the two ends. Written as DNA, the CDR3 is TGTGCCAGTACTAGTAAGGGGAGGCCTGAAGCTTTCTTT. Protein product: CASTSKGRPEAFF.

The chain is built from TRBV10-3 and TRBJ1-2; D gene uncertain. The germline gives CDR1 ENHRY, CDR2 SYGVKD. The CDR3 runs 12 residues. Trimming took 4 bases from V and 3 from J, leaving 6 bases between them. The CDR3 spells CAISGADYGYTF. The CDR3 region has the DNA TGTGCCATCAGTGGAGCCGACTATGGCTACACCTTC.

Only a few counts were recorded for this clone. The rearrangement uses TRBV3-1 (or the pseudogene TRBV3-2) and TRBJ1-1; 8 bases map to TRBD1. From germline, CDR1 is LGHDT and CDR2 YNNKEL (reference sequence). The length of the CDR3 is 15 residues. The V segment lost 1 base and the J segment 5 bases; nucleotides outside the gene matches: 6. The chain's CDR3 is CASSQAGHRGTEAFF. CDR3 nucleotide sequence: TGTGCCAGCAGCCAAGCCGGCCACAGGGGGACTGAAGCTTTCTTT.

The chain combines TRBV27 with TRBJ2-1; TRBD1 matches 11 bases. The CDR3 loop spans 16 amino acids. Trimming at V came to 6 bases and at J to 7 bases, leaving 11 bases not matched to a gene. The V gene's germline CDR1 is MNHEY and CDR2 SMNVEV (reference sequence). The CDR3 nucleotides read TGTGCCAGCAGAGCGCTTGGGACAGGGGGTGGGAATGAGCAGTTCTTC. Its protein product is CASRALGTGGGNEQFF.

DNA of the CDR3: TGCGCCAGCAGCTTCCAGGGGGGCAATGAAAAACTGTTTTTT. It specifies CASSFQGGNEKLFF. The V gene is TRBV5-1, the J gene TRBJ1-4; 7 nucleotides line up with TRBD1. Trimming cost V 2 bases and J 5 bases; bases outside gene matches: 3. The germline CDR1 and CDR2 sequences are SGHRS and YFSETQ. The CDR3 spans 14 residues.

This clone was picked up one time. The chain employs TRBV6-4 and TRBJ2-3; the D gene is possibly TRBD2 (6 bases). Germline lookup yields CDR1 MRHNA and CDR2 SNTAGT. This CDR3 region has 13 residues. V was pared by 8 bases and J by 1 base, with 10 bases between. Written as DNA, the CDR3 is TGTGCCAGCCGCGCTAGCGGCACAGATACGCAGTATTTT. This codes for CASRASGTDTQYF.

V and J are TRBV20-1 and TRBJ1-1; tentative D call: TRBD1 (5 bases). Trimming took 7 bases from V and 4 from J, leaving 10 bases between them. This CDR3 comprises 11 residues. CDR1 and CDR2 from the germline V gene are DFQATT and SNEGSKA (reference sequence). The CDR3 nucleotides are TGCAGTGTTCGACAGAGCACTGAAGCTTTCTTT. Translated, it gives CSVRQSTEAFF.

This rearrangement joins TRBV18 to TRBJ1-1, with D hard to call. Germline V gene lookup returns CDR1 KGHSH and CDR2 LQKENI. The V end was cut by 3 bases, the J end by 5 bases, with 10 bases between. The CDR3 consists of 13 residues. The CDR3 protein is CASSPEGRTEAFF. The CDR3 DNA reads as TGTGCCAGCTCACCGGAGGGCAGAACTGAAGCTTTCTTT.

The genes are TRBV29-1 and TRBJ2-3; 8 bases match TRBD1. CDR3 length: 14 amino acids. The germline V gene encodes CDR1 SQVTM and CDR2 ANQGSEA. Trimming removed 4 bases from V and 5 bases from J; junction bases left unmatched: 8. The CDR3: CSVGTGTAGDTQYF. In DNA form, the CDR3 reads TGCAGCGTTGGGACAGGGACTGCGGGAGATACGCAGTATTTT.

In its sample, this clone was seen once. The junction and the germline gene differ at one end; a read error may be behind it. Here the CDR3 reads CASNLSDQPQHF. The DNA of the CDR3 is TGTGCCAGCAACCTTAGCGATCAGCCCCAGCATTTT. This chain uses TRBV6-5 with TRBJ1-5; D uncertain. The CDR3 is 12 amino acids. Germline-derived CDR1 and CDR2 are MNHEY and SVGAGI.

V usage is TRBV6-6 and J usage is TRBJ2-1, with TRBD2 matching over 10 bases. The CDR3 contains 16 residues. Germline CDR1 MNHNY, CDR2 SVGAGI (reference sequence). J gave up 1 base and V 5 bases, and 5 bases lay outside the gene matches. As DNA, the CDR3 is TGTGCCAGCAGTCGACTACTAGCGGGGTCCTACAATGAGCAGTTCTTC. It codes for CASSRLLAGSYNEQFF.

The chain recombines TRBV15 with TRBJ1-1; 8 bases are shared with TRBD1. V was clipped by 0 bases and J by 1 base; unmatched bases: 4. Germline V lookup: CDR1 LNHNV, CDR2 YYDKDF (reference sequence). The CDR3 runs to 16 residues. This CDR3 reads CATSRDRQGRNTEAFF. CDR3 sequence (DNA): TGTGCCACCAGCAGAGATAGACAGGGGAGGAACACTGAAGCTTTCTTT.

The chain joins TRBV10-2 to TRBJ2-7, with unresolved D. Germline-derived CDR1 and CDR2 are WSHSY and SAAADI. V lost 2 bases and J 6 bases, leaving 8 bases between the germline ends. The CDR3 is 12 residues long. This CDR3 reads CASSEPQSEQYF. The CDR3 coding sequence is TGCGCCAGCAGTGAGCCCCAATCCGAGCAGTACTTC.

J is TRBJ2-2 and V is TRBV18; 9 bases align to TRBD2. CDR3 length equals 17 residues. The trim removed 3 bases at V and 3 bases at J, leaving 8 bases unmatched. CDR1 is KGHSH and CDR2 is LQKENI in the germline V gene. The CDR3 loop reads CASSPPRSGGYTGELFF. For the CDR3, the DNA is TGTGCCAGCTCACCCCCTCGGAGCGGGGGGTACACCGGGGAGCTGTTTTTT.

The chain carries TRBV2 and TRBJ2-1; 7 bases are a match to TRBD2. With 6 bases clipped from V and 5 bases from J, the junction kept 7 bases outside the gene matches. The CDR3 spans 14 residues. From germline, CDR1 is SNHLY and CDR2 FYNNEI. CDR3 DNA sequence: TGTGCCAGCAGACCCGGGACTATAAACAATGAGCAGTTCTTC. As protein: CASRPGTINNEQFF.

The table lists this clone with a count of one. The chain has TRBV28 and TRBJ1-5, with 10 nucleotides matching TRBD1. This CDR3 spans 16 amino acids. The germline V gene encodes CDR1 MDHEN and CDR2 SYDVKM. V lost 7 bases and J lost 2; bases outside the gene matches: 8. CDR3 sequence (DNA): TGTGCCAGCACCTCTCGGGGGACAGGGGGCAATCAGCCCCAGCATTTT. Residues: CASTSRGTGGNQPQHF. Supplemented by reference TRBV28 and TRBJ1-5, the full variable domain reads DVKVTQSSRYLVKRTGEKVFLECVQDMDHENMFWYRQDPGLGLRLIYFSYDVKMKEKGDIPEGYSVSREKKERFSLILESASTNQTSMYLCASTSRGTGGNQPQHFGDGTRLSIL.

The rearrangement uses TRBV27 and TRBJ1-2, with 7 bases fitting TRBD1. There are 13 residues in the CDR3. The J segment lost 8 bases and the V segment lost 6 bases, leaving 9 bases of the junction unmatched. The germline V gene has CDR1 MNHEY and CDR2 SMNVEV (reference sequence). The DNA of the CDR3 is TGTGCCAGCAGGGGGGACAGCCCTAGGGGCTACACCTTC. Amino acids: CASRGDSPRGYTF.

The gene calls are TRBV28 and TRBJ1-2, with a weak D call TRBD1 (5 bases). Trimming pared 6 bases from V and 1 base from J, leaving 15 bases between. Per the germline V gene, CDR1 is MDHEN and CDR2 is SYDVKM. The CDR3 sequence is 15 residues long. The CDR3 is CASRPGGADNYGYTF. CDR3 coding DNA: TGTGCCAGCAGGCCCGGAGGGGCGGATAACTATGGCTACACCTTC.

This chain connects TRBV6-5 to TRBJ1-1; D might be TRBD1 (5 bases). The CDR3 is 14 residues long. Germline V gene sequence: CDR1 MNHEY, CDR2 SVGAGI. V was trimmed by 5 bases and J by 1 base, leaving 11 bases between them. DNA for the CDR3: TGTGCCAGCAGTAACAGGAAGTCGAACACTGAAGCTTTCTTT. Its protein is CASSNRKSNTEAFF.

V is TRBV30 and J is TRBJ1-5, with unresolved D. V lost 2 bases, J lost 0 bases, and 11 bases lay in between. Germline CDR1 GTSNPN, CDR2 SVGIG (reference sequence). The CDR3 covers 15 residues. The CDR3 here is CAWSPPVNSNQPQHF. CDR3 sequence (DNA): TGTGCCTGGAGTCCCCCTGTAAATAGCAATCAGCCCCAGCATTTT.

The chain employs TRBV6-5 and TRBJ2-7; D uncertain. The CDR3 totals 13 residues. The germline CDR1 and CDR2 sequences are MNHEY and SVGAGI. The ends were cut back, 2 bases at V and 1 base at J, with 6 bases in the middle. The CDR3 protein is CASSYELSYEQYF. The CDR3 nucleotides read TGTGCCAGCAGTTACGAACTGTCCTACGAGCAGTACTTC.

V and J are TRBV5-1 and TRBJ2-5, with TRBD2 as a possible D gene (7 bases). The V gene lost 5 bases and the J gene lost 5 bases, with 13 bases spanning the gap. The germline V gene encodes CDR1 SGHRS and CDR2 YFSETQ. This CDR3 spans 13 amino acids. CDR3 region: CASRGGPGETQYF. CDR3 coding DNA: TGCGCCAGCAGGGGGGGGCCTGGGGAGACCCAGTACTTC.

The table lists this clone with a count of one. V usage is TRBV11-3 and J usage is TRBJ2-1, with D unclear. Per the germline V gene, CDR1 is SGHNT and CDR2 is YENEEA. There are 15 residues in the CDR3. Trimming removed 5 bases from V and 4 bases from J, with 15 bases in between. The CDR3 nucleotides are TGTGCCAGCAGCCCCCGACTGGATGCGTACAATGAGCAGTTCTTC. Protein product: CASSPRLDAYNEQFF.